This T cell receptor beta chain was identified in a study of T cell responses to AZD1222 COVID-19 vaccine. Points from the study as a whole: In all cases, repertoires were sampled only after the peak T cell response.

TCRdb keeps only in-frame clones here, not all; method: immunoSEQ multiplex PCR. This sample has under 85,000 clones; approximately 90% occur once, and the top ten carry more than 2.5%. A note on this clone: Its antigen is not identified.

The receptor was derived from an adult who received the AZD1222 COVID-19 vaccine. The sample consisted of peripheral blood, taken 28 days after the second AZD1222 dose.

This CDR3 reads CASSYSQGAHYEQYF. CDR3 DNA sequence: TGTGCCAGCAGTTACTCACAGGGGGCCCACTACGAGCAGTACTTC. V is TRBV6-2 or TRBV6-3 and J is TRBJ2-7, with 9 bases lining up with TRBD1. Germline values: CDR1 MNHEY, CDR2 SVGEGT. The V gene end was trimmed by 0 bases and the J gene end by 3 bases; junction bases not matched to a gene: 3. The CDR3 is made up of 15 amino acids.